The rows below give T cell receptor beta chains drawn from one sample of a study of neurological immune-mediated disorders. TCRdb analysed the 5' RACE reads with MiXCR anew, one entry per CDR3 protein. The sample consists of around 76,000 distinct CDR3 sequences, roughly 10% of them appearing once. The specimen was PBMCs. The receptors come from a man aged 30-40 years in good health. Both conserved end residues are part of each CDR3. Each record gives: D gene, clone size, V gene, J gene, CDR3 DNA, CDR3 protein. D genes are given only for firm matches. Expanded clones get a size class; other rows say once, few or many, or leave the size out.

D gene: -; clone size: many; V gene: TRBV27; J gene: TRBJ2-7; CDR3 DNA: TGTGCCAGCAGTGTCTCGGACAGCGGGGCCCGATCCTACGAGCAGTACTTC; CDR3 protein: CASSVSDSGARSYEQYF
D gene: TRBD1; clone size: -; V gene: TRBV29-1; J gene: TRBJ1-4; CDR3 DNA: TGCAGCGCCCAGGTACAGGGGGGCGCTGAAAAACTGTTTTTT; CDR3 protein: CSAQVQGGAEKLFF
D gene: -; clone size: many; V gene: TRBV20-1; J gene: TRBJ1-5; CDR3 DNA: TGCAGTGCCTCACAGGGTAATCAGCCCCAGCATTTT; CDR3 protein: CSASQGNQPQHF
D gene: -; clone size: few; V gene: TRBV5-6; J gene: TRBJ1-5; CDR3 DNA: TGTGCCAGCAGCTTGGGAGGGTTTCCCAATCAGCCCCAGCATTTT; CDR3 protein: CASSLGGFPNQPQHF
D gene: TRBD1; clone size: many; V gene: TRBV28; J gene: TRBJ1-4; CDR3 DNA: TGTGCCAGCAGTTTATCGGGCGGGACAGATAATGAAAAACTGTTTTTT; CDR3 protein: CASSLSGGTDNEKLFF
D gene: TRBD2; clone size: many; V gene: TRBV7-8; J gene: TRBJ2-5; CDR3 DNA: TGTGCCAGCAGTTCTAAAAGGACTAGCGGGTTTCTCCAAGAGACCCAGTACTTC; CDR3 protein: CASSSKRTSGFLQETQYF
D gene: -; clone size: many; V gene: TRBV4-2; J gene: TRBJ2-1; CDR3 DNA: TGTGCCAGCAGCCAAGATCAATCTACGCCAGCGTTCTTC; CDR3 protein: CASSQDQSTPAFF
D gene: -; clone size: many; V gene: TRBV29-1; J gene: TRBJ2-1; CDR3 DNA: TGCAGCGGCTTCAGGGGAGGGGGGGGCAATGAGCAGTTCTTC; CDR3 protein: CSGFRGGGGNEQFF
D gene: TRBD2; clone size: -; V gene: TRBV7-6; J gene: TRBJ2-2; CDR3 DNA: TGTGCAAGCAGCATTAGCGGGAGATCGTACACCGGGGAGCTGTTTTTT; CDR3 protein: CASSISGRSYTGELFF
D gene: TRBD1; clone size: many; V gene: TRBV29-1; J gene: TRBJ1-2; CDR3 DNA: TGCAGCGTTGAGCCACAGGGGAGGGGCTATGGCTACACCTTC; CDR3 protein: CSVEPQGRGYGYTF
D gene: -; clone size: many; V gene: TRBV28; J gene: TRBJ2-3; CDR3 DNA: TGTGCCAGCAGTCCCCCGGCTCTAGAGACGCAGTATTTT; CDR3 protein: CASSPPALETQYF
D gene: TRBD1; clone size: many; V gene: TRBV29-1; J gene: TRBJ2-5; CDR3 DNA: TGCAGCGTTGTCCGGGACAGTCAGGGGGAGACCCAGTACTTC; CDR3 protein: CSVVRDSQGETQYF
D gene: -; clone size: many; V gene: TRBV20-1; J gene: TRBJ2-7; CDR3 DNA: TGCAGTGCTAAGGAGGTAGCGGTCTCCTACGAGCAGTACTTC; CDR3 protein: CSAKEVAVSYEQYF
D gene: -; clone size: many; V gene: TRBV7-2; J gene: TRBJ2-2; CDR3 DNA: TGTGCCAGCAGCTCACCCCAACCGGGACTGGGAATCGGGGAGCTGTTTTTT; CDR3 protein: CASSSPQPGLGIGELFF
D gene: -; clone size: many; V gene: TRBV7-2; J gene: TRBJ1-5; CDR3 DNA: TGTGCCAGCAGCGGACGTGGAGGGAGGTATCAGCCCCAGCATTTT; CDR3 protein: CASSGRGGRYQPQHF
D gene: TRBD2; clone size: -; V gene: TRBV5-6; J gene: TRBJ2-3; CDR3 DNA: TGTGCCAGCAGCCATGGCGGGGGGACTTCCACAGATACGCAGTATTTT; CDR3 protein: CASSHGGGTSTDTQYF
D gene: -; clone size: many; V gene: TRBV5-1; J gene: TRBJ2-5; CDR3 DNA: TGCGCCAGCAGCCGGGTTTTGGAGGGCCCACAAGAGACCCAGTACTTC; CDR3 protein: CASSRVLEGPQETQYF
D gene: -; clone size: few; V gene: TRBV5-1; J gene: TRBJ2-3; CDR3 DNA: TGCGCCAGCACAACCAGGTCCGGATCTAGCACAGATACGCAGTATTTT; CDR3 protein: CASTTRSGSSTDTQYF
D gene: -; clone size: many; V gene: TRBV5-5; J gene: TRBJ1-5; CDR3 DNA: TGTGCCAGCAGCAAAAGAACGGGTCCCGAGCCCCAGCATTTT; CDR3 protein: CASSKRTGPEPQHF
D gene: TRBD2; clone size: many; V gene: TRBV28; J gene: TRBJ2-7; CDR3 DNA: TGTGCCAGCACCCCTAGCGGGATGCCTTCCTACGAGCAGTACTTC; CDR3 protein: CASTPSGMPSYEQYF
D gene: TRBD2; clone size: many; V gene: TRBV5-5; J gene: TRBJ2-3; CDR3 DNA: TGTGCCAGCAGCCGGCGACTAGCGGGAGTGACAGATACGCAGTATTTT; CDR3 protein: CASSRRLAGVTDTQYF
D gene: TRBD1; clone size: many; V gene: TRBV24-1; J gene: TRBJ2-1; CDR3 DNA: TGTGCCACCAGTGAAGGACAGGGGGAGTACAATGAGCAGTTCTTC; CDR3 protein: CATSEGQGEYNEQFF
D gene: -; clone size: many; V gene: TRBV20-1; J gene: TRBJ1-2; CDR3 DNA: TGCAGTGCTAGAGATCCTCGATACGATGGCTACACCTTC; CDR3 protein: CSARDPRYDGYTF
D gene: TRBD2; clone size: many; V gene: TRBV11-2; J gene: TRBJ2-1; CDR3 DNA: TGTGCCAGCAGCTTAGAGTTTTGGGGCGGGAGCTCCTACAATGAGCAGTTCTTC; CDR3 protein: CASSLEFWGGSSYNEQFF
D gene: -; clone size: many; V gene: TRBV20-1; J gene: TRBJ2-1; CDR3 DNA: TGCAGTGCTAGAGTTGGGTCTGGGCAGATCTATGAGCAGTTCTTC; CDR3 protein: CSARVGSGQIYEQFF
D gene: TRBD1; clone size: many; V gene: TRBV6-6; J gene: TRBJ2-5; CDR3 DNA: TGTGCCAGCAGTGGAAGGGACAGTGTAAGGGAGACCCAGTACTTC; CDR3 protein: CASSGRDSVRETQYF
D gene: TRBD2; clone size: many; V gene: TRBV19; J gene: TRBJ2-1; CDR3 DNA: TGTGCCAGTAGCGTAGCGGGAGGGTACAATGAGCAGTTCTTC; CDR3 protein: CASSVAGGYNEQFF
D gene: -; clone size: many; V gene: TRBV11-2; J gene: TRBJ1-1; CDR3 DNA: TGTGCCAGCAGCTCCCAGGGCGGCGGTGAAGCTTTCTTT; CDR3 protein: CASSSQGGGEAFF
D gene: -; clone size: many; V gene: TRBV5-6; J gene: TRBJ2-1; CDR3 DNA: TGTGCCAGCAGTCAGGACTGGGCCTCCTACAATGAGCAGTTCTTC; CDR3 protein: CASSQDWASYNEQFF
D gene: TRBD1; clone size: many; V gene: TRBV7-2; J gene: TRBJ2-7; CDR3 DNA: TGTGCCAGCAGCTTAGTACAGGGGGCGGCCGCAGAGCAGTACTTC; CDR3 protein: CASSLVQGAAAEQYF
D gene: -; clone size: many; V gene: TRBV5-5; J gene: TRBJ1-2; CDR3 DNA: TGTGCCAGCAGCGCGACAGCTAGCGCTGGCTATGGCTACACCTTC; CDR3 protein: CASSATASAGYGYTF
D gene: -; clone size: many; V gene: TRBV5-1; J gene: TRBJ1-6; CDR3 DNA: TGCGCCAGCAGCCCGGACAGTTCTGCTTCACCCCTCCACTTT; CDR3 protein: CASSPDSSASPLHF
D gene: -; clone size: many; V gene: TRBV28; J gene: TRBJ2-1; CDR3 DNA: TGTGCCAGCAGTTTATGGCCTAGCGACTACAATGAGCAGTTCTTC; CDR3 protein: CASSLWPSDYNEQFF
D gene: -; clone size: many; V gene: TRBV5-1; J gene: TRBJ1-2; CDR3 DNA: TGCGCCAGCGCGATAGGGGCGGATGGCTACACCTTC; CDR3 protein: CASAIGADGYTF
D gene: -; clone size: many; V gene: TRBV27; J gene: TRBJ2-7; CDR3 DNA: TGTGCCAGCAGTTTATCCCTCGGGGGCCACGAGCAGTACTTC; CDR3 protein: CASSLSLGGHEQYF
D gene: -; clone size: -; V gene: TRBV7-9; J gene: TRBJ2-3; CDR3 DNA: TGTGCCAGCAGCTTAGCGGGTATTAGCACAGATACGCAGTATTTT; CDR3 protein: CASSLAGISTDTQYF
D gene: TRBD2; clone size: many; V gene: TRBV28; J gene: TRBJ2-3; CDR3 DNA: TGTGCCAGCTCGGAGCTCCAGGCCGGGAGGGATACGCAGTATTTT; CDR3 protein: CASSELQAGRDTQYF
D gene: -; clone size: many; V gene: TRBV7-8; J gene: TRBJ2-2; CDR3 DNA: TGTGCCAGCAGCTTGATTGGGCCTCCCAACACCGGGGAGCTGTTTTTT; CDR3 protein: CASSLIGPPNTGELFF
D gene: TRBD2; clone size: many; V gene: TRBV20-1; J gene: TRBJ2-1; CDR3 DNA: TGCAGTGCTAGAGATCTTTTACTAGCGGGGATATGGAATGAGCAGTTCTTC; CDR3 protein: CSARDLLLAGIWNEQFF
D gene: TRBD2; clone size: many; V gene: TRBV12-3/TRBV12-4; J gene: TRBJ2-2; CDR3 DNA: TGTGCCAGCATGGGGGGGGGTACGAACACCGGGGAGCTGTTTTTT; CDR3 protein: CASMGGGTNTGELFF
D gene: -; clone size: many; V gene: TRBV28; J gene: TRBJ2-3; CDR3 DNA: TGTGCCAGCCTCGGACTCACAAACACAGATACGCAGTATTTT; CDR3 protein: CASLGLTNTDTQYF
D gene: TRBD1; clone size: many; V gene: TRBV28; J gene: TRBJ2-4; CDR3 DNA: TGTGCCAGCAGGCGAAACAGGGGGACTGCCCAAAACATTCAGTACTTC; CDR3 protein: CASRRNRGTAQNIQYF
D gene: -; clone size: many; V gene: TRBV5-1; J gene: TRBJ1-3; CDR3 DNA: TGCGCCAGCAGCTTGGGGGACTTCTCTGGAAACACCATATATTTT; CDR3 protein: CASSLGDFSGNTIYF
D gene: TRBD2; clone size: -; V gene: TRBV6-5; J gene: TRBJ2-7; CDR3 DNA: TGTGCCAGCAGTTACACCCGAGCCGGGACTAGCGGGAACGAGCAGTACTTC; CDR3 protein: CASSYTRAGTSGNEQYF
D gene: -; clone size: many; V gene: TRBV7-3; J gene: TRBJ2-7; CDR3 DNA: TGTGCCAGCAGCTCCCCCAATGGCGAGCAGTACTTC; CDR3 protein: CASSSPNGEQYF
D gene: -; clone size: many; V gene: TRBV29-1; J gene: TRBJ2-7; CDR3 DNA: TGCAGCGTCCCGGGCCCCGGGAGTTACGAGCAGTACTTC; CDR3 protein: CSVPGPGSYEQYF
D gene: -; clone size: many; V gene: TRBV20-1; J gene: TRBJ1-1; CDR3 DNA: TGCAGTGCGTCGACAGGGAACACTGAAGCTTTCTTT; CDR3 protein: CSASTGNTEAFF